This passage covers 26 T cell receptor beta chains from one sample sequenced in a study of OX40 agonist ivuxolimab in advanced cancers. The protocol was immunoSEQ multiplex PCR, while the TCRdb copy is restricted to in-frame clones and leaves out a portion. Of around 70,000 clones detected, about 89% appear once; the ten largest clones hold roughly 6%. The sample here was CD4+ or CD8+ T cells sorted from blood, taken in a trial of the OX40 agonist ivuxolimab. These receptors were taken from an adult with an advanced solid tumor such as melanoma, head and neck, liver or kidney cancer.

The genes are TRBV19 and TRBJ1-2; the D is unclear. The CDR3 runs 12 residues. Germline CDR1 is LNHDA and CDR2 is SQIVND (reference sequence). V lost 5 bases to trimming and J lost 6 bases, with 10 bases between them. The CDR3 DNA is TGTGCCAGTAGTTTCGGTGAAGATGGCTACACCTTC. It specifies CASSFGEDGYTF.

The gene calls are TRBV5-6 and TRBJ1-5, with D perhaps TRBD1 (5 bases). Germline V gene data show CDR1 as SGHDT and CDR2 as YYEEEE. V lost 0 bases and J 1 base, leaving 8 bases between the germline ends. The CDR3 runs to 15 residues. In nucleotides, the CDR3 is TGTGCCAGCAGCTTGGCAGGGTTGAGCAATCAGCCCCAGCATTTT. Translated, it gives CASSLAGLSNQPQHF.

V usage is TRBV7-3 and J usage is TRBJ2-1; TRBD2 aligns across 8 bases. V shed 3 bases, J shed 1 base, and the junction held 14 bases outside the gene matches. CDR1 SGHTA and CDR2 FQGTGA come from the germline V gene. The CDR3 loop spans 19 amino acids. In DNA form, the CDR3 reads TGTGCCAGCAGCTTCGTAATCGGGGACGGGAGGGAGTCCTACAATGAGCAGTTCTTC. As protein: CASSFVIGDGRESYNEQFF.

The chain couples TRBV7-8 to TRBJ2-2; the D is unclear. Germline CDR1 SGHVS, CDR2 FQNEAQ. The length of the CDR3 is 15 residues. The V end lost 5 bases, the J end lost 4 bases, and 14 bases lay between the germline ends. The CDR3 region has the DNA TGTGCCAGCAGCACAGTGGTGTCGTCCACCGGGGAGCTGTTTTTT. This encodes CASSTVVSSTGELFF.

The V gene is TRBV27, the J gene TRBJ2-1; no reliable D call. This CDR3 contains 16 residues. Deletions cut 7 bases from V and 0 bases from J, with 16 bases between. Germline CDR1 MNHEY, CDR2 SMNVEV (reference sequence). CDR3 loop: CASTQSPASSYNEQFF. CDR3 DNA sequence: TGTGCCAGCACCCAATCCCCGGCTAGCTCCTACAATGAGCAGTTCTTC.

V and J are TRBV19 and TRBJ2-1; D is undetermined. Per germline, CDR1 LNHDA and CDR2 SQIVND (reference sequence). Trimming left V 3 bases short and J 5 bases short, with 11 bases between. There are 14 residues in the CDR3. DNA of the CDR3: TGTGCCAGTAGTATTAGCTCGGCAGACAATGAGCAGTTCTTC. It specifies CASSISSADNEQFF. Together with reference TRBV19 and TRBJ2-1, the CDR3 gives the full variable domain: DGGITQSPKYLFRKEGQNVTLSCEQNLNHDAMYWYRQDPGQGLRLIYYSQIVNDFQKGDIAEGYSVSREKKESFPLTVTSAQKNPTAFYLCASSISSADNEQFFGPGTRLTVL.

The gene calls are TRBV7-2 and TRBJ1-1; D not certain. Trimming took 6 bases from V and 1 from J, leaving 12 bases between them. The CDR3 has 14 residues. Per germline, CDR1 SGHTA and CDR2 FQGNSA. The CDR3 DNA reads TGTGCCAGCAGGCAACAAGGCGGGAACACTGAAGCTTTCTTT. Translation: CASRQQGGNTEAFF.

J is TRBJ1-1 and V is TRBV25-1; D might be TRBD1 (5 bases). Germline V gene lookup returns CDR1 MGHDK and CDR2 SYGVNS. Trimming took 3 bases from V and 11 from J, leaving 16 bases between them. The CDR3 covers 13 residues. The CDR3 sequence: CASSDRTLPGAFF. The CDR3 bases are TGTGCCAGCAGTGACCGGACACTACCGGGGGCTTTCTTT.

A word on this clone: One junction end does not reproduce the germline sequence, and a read error may be involved. This chain links TRBV15 with TRBJ1-2; TRBD1 matches 7 bases. The CDR3 consists of 14 residues. Germline V CDR1 and CDR2: LNHNV, YYDKDF (reference sequence). The DNA for the CDR3 is TGTACCACCGGGACAGCGGATATGGGGTATGGCTACACCTTC. Residues: CTTGTADMGYGYTF.

This CDR3 is CASSKANGTGKGYTF. The CDR3 DNA follows: TGTGCCAGCAGCAAAGCGAACGGGACAGGGAAAGGCTACACCTTC. The chain is built from TRBV21-1 and TRBJ1-2; the D call in the table, TRBD1, was not verified against the DNA. TRBV21-1 is reported as a pseudogene. The CDR3 has 15 amino acids.

This clone occurred a few times. The chain joins TRBV5-6 to TRBJ1-1; D unclear. With 0 bases removed from V and 1 base from J, the gap between germline ends came to 4 bases. The CDR3 is 13 residues long. From germline, CDR1 is SGHDT and CDR2 YYEEEE. This CDR3 is CASSLGGNTEAFF. The CDR3 DNA sequence: TGTGCCAGCAGCTTGGGGGGGAACACTGAAGCTTTCTTT.

Only one count was recorded for this clone. CDR3 sequence: CASSFESGARTNEKLFF. CDR3 nucleotide sequence: TGTGCCAGCAGTTTTGAGTCTGGGGCCAGAACTAATGAAAAACTGTTTTTT. V gene TRBV28 combines with J gene TRBJ1-4, with D possibly TRBD1 on 5 matching bases. The germline V gene has CDR1 MDHEN and CDR2 SYDVKM. CDR3 length: 17 amino acids. The V end lost 3 bases, the J end lost 1 base, and 15 bases lay between the germline ends.

The gene calls are TRBV7-8 and TRBJ2-3; D is unresolved. Germline CDR1 SGHVS, CDR2 FQNEAQ. Trimming stripped 1 base from V and 2 bases from J, with 10 bases between. The CDR3 has 15 amino acids. CDR3 protein: CASSLDSSATDTQYF. The CDR3 coding sequence is TGTGCCAGCAGCTTAGACAGTTCGGCCACAGATACGCAGTATTTT.

The V and J genes are TRBV30 and TRBJ2-3; 10 nucleotides line up with TRBD2. The length of the CDR3 is 18 residues. Germline V gene lookup returns CDR1 GTSNPN and CDR2 SVGIG (reference sequence). After removal of 4 bases from V and 3 bases from J, the junction contained 16 bases not matched to a gene. Here the CDR3 reads CAWISEGLAPPGTDTQYF. CDR3 bases: TGTGCCTGGATATCAGAGGGACTAGCGCCCCCGGGGACAGATACGCAGTATTTT. Full variable domain (remainder filled in from reference TRBV30 and TRBJ2-3): SQTIHQWPATLVQPVGSPLSLECTVEGTSNPNLYWYRQAAGRGLQLLFYSVGIGQISSEVPQNLSASRPQDRQFILSSKKLLLSDSGFYLCAWISEGLAPPGTDTQYFGPGTRLTVL.

This sequence joins TRBV27 and TRBJ1-2, with 10 bases matching TRBD1. CDR1 MNHEY and CDR2 SMNVEV come from the germline V gene (reference sequence). V was clipped by 2 bases and J by 6 bases; unmatched bases: 6. The CDR3 runs 15 residues. The CDR3 loop is CASSLGFGTGDGYTF. The DNA for the CDR3 is TGTGCCAGCAGTTTAGGATTCGGGACAGGGGATGGCTACACCTTC.

Concerning this clone: At the DNA level, this CDR3 is encoded by other sequences in the same sample as well. The CDR3 loop is CASSLAGGTYNEQFF. Written as DNA, the CDR3 is TGCGCCAGCAGCTTGGCGGGGGGTACCTACAATGAGCAGTTCTTC. V usage is TRBV5-1 and J usage is TRBJ2-1; 7 bases match TRBD2. CDR1 is SGHRS and CDR2 is YFSETQ in the germline V gene. J gave up 2 bases and V 0 bases, and 2 bases lay outside the gene matches. The CDR3 is made up of 15 amino acids.

The gene calls are TRBV7-9 and TRBJ2-1; TRBD2 aligns across 8 bases. The germline gives CDR1 SEHNR, CDR2 FQNEAQ (reference sequence). The CDR3 is made up of 13 amino acids. Trimming took 5 bases from V and 12 from J; bases not matched to a gene: 9. CDR3 sequence (DNA): TGTGCCAGCAGCCCCGAGCGGGAGCGTGTGCAGTTCTTC. Translated: CASSPERERVQFF.

This clone has only one observation. The chain carries TRBV4-2 and TRBJ1-1; no firm D call. Trimming stripped 4 bases from V and 4 bases from J, with 10 bases between. This CDR3 contains 13 residues. Germline CDR1 reads LGHNA; CDR2 reads YNFKEQ. The CDR3 DNA sequence: TGTGCCAGCAGCCCCCTGGGAGGCACTGAAGCTTTCTTT. Translation: CASSPLGGTEAFF.

This clone was detected once. The chain joins TRBV25-1 to TRBJ2-5; D remains ambiguous. The length of the CDR3 is 15 residues. The V end lost 2 bases, the J end lost 5 bases, and 15 bases lay between the germline ends. Germline CDR1 is MGHDK and CDR2 is SYGVNS. The CDR3 sequence is CASSEVGRLGETQYF. The CDR3 region has the DNA TGTGCCAGCAGTGAAGTTGGCAGGCTGGGGGAGACCCAGTACTTC.

This clone was recorded once. V usage is TRBV7-6 and J usage is TRBJ2-7; tentatively, D is TRBD1 (6 bases). The germline V gene encodes CDR1 SGHVS and CDR2 FNYEAQ. The CDR3 contains 14 residues. The ends were cut back, 4 bases at V and 2 bases at J, with 12 bases in the middle. CDR3 nucleotides: TGTGCCAGCAGCTCCTCAGGGGAAACCTACGAGCAGTACTTC. Translating gives CASSSSGETYEQYF.

CDR3 loop: CASSLTGANVLTF. The CDR3 region has the DNA TGTGCCAGCAGTTTAACCGGGGCCAACGTCCTGACTTTC. V gene TRBV27 combines with J gene TRBJ2-6; D uncertain. Trimming took off 2 bases at V and 4 bases at J, with 3 bases between the two ends. The CDR3 length is 13 residues. Germline-derived CDR1 and CDR2 are MNHEY and SMNVEV (reference sequence).

V is TRBV29-1 and J is TRBJ2-7; D is undetermined. This CDR3 spans 12 amino acids. V lost 3 bases, J lost 2 bases, and 8 bases lay in between. Looked up from germline, CDR1 is SQVTM and CDR2 is ANQGSEA. CDR3 DNA: TGCAGCGTTGATATCGAACCCTACGAGCAGTACTTC. Translation: CSVDIEPYEQYF.

The gene calls are TRBV5-8 and TRBJ1-1; D gene unclear. Deletions cut 2 bases from V and 7 bases from J, with 6 bases between. Germline-derived CDR1 and CDR2 are SGHTS and YDEGEE. This CDR3 contains 11 residues. The CDR3 coding sequence is TGTGCCAGCAGCTTTACAGATGAAGCTTTCTTT. As protein: CASSFTDEAFF.

This chain joins TRBV7-9 and TRBJ2-7; tentative D call: TRBD1 (5 bases). Germline CDR1 and CDR2: SEHNR and FQNEAQ (reference sequence). CDR3 length equals 18 residues. Trimming pared 2 bases from V and 1 base from J, leaving 21 bases between. CDR3 loop: CASSLSGIGQGFSYEQYF. CDR3 nucleotides: TGTGCCAGCAGCTTAAGTGGTATTGGCCAGGGATTTTCCTACGAGCAGTACTTC.

This sequence joins TRBV29-1 and TRBJ2-7; 9 nucleotides agree with TRBD1. The CDR3 is 15 amino acids. Germline V gives CDR1 SQVTM, CDR2 ANQGSEA. The V and J ends lost 1 base and 4 bases, in that order; junction bases with no gene match: 8. The CDR3 loop reads CSVEVFRDRVYEQYF. In DNA, the CDR3 is TGCAGCGTTGAAGTTTTTAGGGACAGGGTTTACGAGCAGTACTTC.

The V call is TRBV7-9, the J call TRBJ2-5, with a tentative D call TRBD1 (7 bases). From germline, CDR1 is SEHNR and CDR2 FQNEAQ (reference sequence). Trimming stripped 2 bases from V and 2 bases from J, with 15 bases between. This CDR3 contains 16 residues. The chain's CDR3 is CASSLISGGYQETQYF. CDR3 in DNA: TGTGCCAGCAGCTTAATATCAGGGGGGTATCAAGAGACCCAGTACTTC.